These 13 T cell receptor beta chains were all obtained from the same sample, sequenced in a study of blood T cell repertoires in COVID-19 (dated by TCRdb to the early 2020s). Library construction relied on the immunoSEQ multiplex PCR assay. As stored in TCRdb, this immuneACCESS dataset retains in-frame rearrangements with V and J assigned. A fraction of the clones does not appear; measured against another copy, unresolved V genes explain less than half of the discrepancy, and the remainder lacks a known reason. The sample table shows around 260,000 clones, and about 85% are seen once. 0.85% to 0.9% of the sample rests with the top ten. The sample was peripheral blood. The receptors originated from a human donor with COVID-19, enrolled during active disease. The donor label of this sample is uncertain.

This chain uses TRBV19 with TRBJ2-7, with D possibly TRBD2 on 6 matching bases. Germline-derived CDR1 and CDR2 are LNHDA and SQIVND (reference sequence). The CDR3 is 14 residues long. The V end lost 4 bases, the J end lost 3 bases, and 13 bases lay between the germline ends. In DNA form, the CDR3 reads TGTGCCAGTAGTACGGGACTGCCTAACTACGAGCAGTACTTC. Amino acids: CASSTGLPNYEQYF.

The CDR3 DNA sequence: TGTGCCAGCAGCTGGGGAGGGCGGGCCCAGGGCTCCAATGAGCAGTTCTTC. This codes for CASSWGGRAQGSNEQFF. V is TRBV5-6 and J is TRBJ2-1, with TRBD2 matching 7 bases. Germline-derived CDR1 and CDR2 are SGHDT and YYEEEE. CDR3 size: 17 residues. V shed 3 bases and J 6 bases; nucleotides not matched to a gene: 15.

The CDR3 DNA sequence: TGTGCCAGCAGCCAAGCCGGGTCTGGAAACACCATATATTTT. As protein: CASSQAGSGNTIYF. The chain links TRBV3-1 (or the pseudogene TRBV3-2) to TRBJ1-3; D unclear. V was pared by 1 base and J by 1 base, with 5 bases between. The CDR3 length is 14 residues. Germline CDR1 is LGHDT and CDR2 is YNNKEL (reference sequence).

The V call is TRBV30, the J call TRBJ2-7; TRBD2 agrees at 12 bases. After removal of 4 bases from V and 3 bases from J, the junction contained 7 bases not matched to a gene. The CDR3 is made up of 15 amino acids. Looked up from germline, CDR1 is GTSNPN and CDR2 is SVGIG (reference sequence). CDR3 sequence reads: CAWTGLAGWGYEQYF. CDR3 coding DNA: TGTGCCTGGACAGGACTAGCGGGATGGGGCTACGAGCAGTACTTC.

This chain connects TRBV2 to TRBJ2-1, with D tentatively TRBD1 (6 bases). The CDR3 runs 16 residues. Germline loops: CDR1 SNHLY, CDR2 FYNNEI. Trimming shortened V by 6 bases and J by 4 bases, and 19 bases separated the two germline ends. CDR3 nucleotide sequence: TGTGCCAGCAGACCCGGACAGTCGGCGGTTTACAATGAGCAGTTCTTC. This sequence encodes CASRPGQSAVYNEQFF.

The J gene is TRBJ1-4, the V gene TRBV28, with TRBD1 matching 9 bases. This CDR3 has 14 amino acids. CDR1 and CDR2 from the germline V gene are MDHEN and SYDVKM. Trimming took 6 bases from V and 5 from J; bases not matched to a gene: 4. The DNA for the CDR3 is TGTGCCAGCAGCCGTGACAGGGGGAATGAAAAACTGTTTTTT. It yields the protein CASSRDRGNEKLFF.

This chain links TRBV2 with TRBJ2-2, with D possibly being TRBD2 (6 bases). Trimming cost V 3 bases and J 7 bases, with 12 bases left between them. The CDR3 is 14 residues long. The germline gives CDR1 SNHLY, CDR2 FYNNEI. The CDR3 spells CASSEEGYGGELFF. CDR3 DNA sequence: TGTGCCAGCAGTGAGGAGGGGTATGGCGGGGAGCTGTTTTTT.

The rearrangement joins TRBV6-6 to TRBJ2-1, with 14 positions matching TRBD2. Germline V gives CDR1 MNHNY, CDR2 SVGAGI (reference sequence). With V trimmed by 5 bases and J by 14 bases, 11 bases remained unmatched. The CDR3 runs to 15 residues. Here the CDR3 reads CASSPGTSGSPPEFF. In nucleotides, the CDR3 is TGTGCCAGCAGTCCCGGGACTAGCGGGAGCCCACCGGAGTTCTTC.

V is TRBV19 and J is TRBJ1-5, with TRBD1 matching over 9 bases. CDR1 and CDR2 (germline): LNHDA, SQIVND (reference sequence). The J segment lost 1 base and the V segment lost 4 bases, leaving 8 bases of the junction unmatched. CDR3 size: 17 residues. The CDR3 reads CASSTTGGAGSNQPQHF. The CDR3, as DNA: TGTGCCAGTAGTACTACAGGGGGCGCGGGGAGCAATCAGCCCCAGCATTTT.

The rearrangement joins TRBV6-6 to TRBJ2-2; tentatively, D is TRBD2 (6 bases). The CDR3 contains 14 residues. The V and J ends lost 7 bases and 2 bases respectively, with 11 bases between them. Germline values: CDR1 MNHNY, CDR2 SVGAGI (reference sequence). The CDR3 bases are TGTGCCAGCACTGAGACTAGTAACACCGGGGAGCTGTTTTTT. Translated, it gives CASTETSNTGELFF.

V gene TRBV5-4 combines with J gene TRBJ2-1; D might be TRBD2 (6 bases). V gave up 3 bases and J gave up 3 bases, with 16 bases separating them. Germline CDR1 reads SGHNT; CDR2 reads YYREEE (reference sequence). This CDR3 has 16 residues. CDR3 protein: CASSSQVAASYNEQFF. In nucleotides, the CDR3 is TGTGCCAGCAGCTCCCAGGTAGCGGCAAGCTACAATGAGCAGTTCTTC.

To note about this clone: This same CDR3 is encoded by further DNA sequences in the sample. The rearrangement links TRBV7-9 to TRBJ2-7; TRBD2 is a possible D gene (6 bases). The V end lost 1 base, the J end lost 4 bases, and 11 bases lay between the germline ends. This CDR3 is built from 14 residues. In germline, CDR1 is SEHNR, CDR2 FQNEAQ (reference sequence). The CDR3 sequence: CASSLGGSGYEQYF. The CDR3 region has the DNA TGTGCCAGCAGCTTAGGAGGTAGCGGATACGAGCAGTACTTC.

The chain carries TRBV27 and TRBJ1-1; unclear D gene. Per germline, CDR1 MNHEY and CDR2 SMNVEV (reference sequence). The CDR3 is 16 residues long. Trimming took off 5 bases at V and 0 bases at J, with 16 bases between the two ends. This CDR3 reads CASSLIFTNMNTEAFF. CDR3 nucleotide sequence: TGTGCCAGCAGTCTTATTTTCACAAATATGAACACTGAAGCTTTCTTT.